The sequence of this T cell receptor (beta chain) was determined in a study of TIL therapy for anti-PD-1-resistant metastatic lung cancer (TCRdb year 2021). Context from the whole study: Tumors were harvested before any PD-1/PD-L1 blockade; patients then received nivolumab, and those progressing received lymphodepletion, expanded TIL infusion and IL-2. Among the enrolled patients, the median age was around 56 years (range about 35-85), and the median tumor PD-L1 proportion score was 4.5% to 7.5%. The cohort was composed predominantly of lung adenocarcinoma, with a few EGFR-mutant and two ALK-rearranged tumors included, and half of patients were identified as current or former smokers. Across the cohort, whole-exome sequencing showed a median non-synonymous tumor mutation burden of roughly 1.5 mutations per megabase. T cell receptor beta sequencing of tumor and peripheral blood served to follow clonotypes across the tumor, the expanded TIL product, and serial blood samples.

The V end gives up 3 bases and the J end 4 bases, leaving 9 bases in the junction not matched to a gene. As encoded in the germline V gene, CDR1 is SGHRS while CDR2 is YFSETQ. The CDR3 spans 16 residues, from the cysteine through the phenylalanine. The DNA shown is the 48-base CDR3, in frame from base 1. Points the paper makes about the study in general: Infused TIL clonotypes partially replaced the baseline peripheral repertoire then decayed over months, with no apparent association between persistence and response. Because the cohort was highly selected, with more treatment-naive, never-smoker and oncogene-addicted patients than is typical, generalizability is limited. The study protocol defined all tumor marker inferences as exploratory.

TCR beta CDR3 regions were amplified from genomic DNA by bias-controlled multiplex PCR with the immunoSEQ v3 hsTCRB kit. TCR libraries were sequenced on an Illumina NextSeq 500 to 1.5 million to 2 million read pairs for survey level or roughly 4.5-6 million for deep level. The authors processed their data as follows. The immunoSEQ Analyzer software assigned V, D and J genes, filtered out non-productive sequences, and reported clonality. To compare repertoires between infused TIL and blood, productive Simpson clonality was used along with the Morisita overlap index of productive TRB rearrangements. The absolute count of a clonotype in blood was estimated by multiplying the lymphocyte count by the CD3+ fraction and by the productive frequency of the clone. What TCRdb holds here is the immuneACCESS table cut down to in-frame rearrangements. Part of the clones is not present; checked against another copy, under half of the missing clones reflect an unresolved V gene, and the others are unexplained. V, J and clone size are taken as reported in that table, and D and trimming were inferred from the DNA itself. In this sample the table shows about 60,000 clones, 87% of which occur a single time. 2% to 3% of the sample belongs to the ten largest clones.

A word on this clone: Its recognized antigen is unknown. Per-nucleotide qualities are absent, and no much larger clonotype sits a single base away.

The time point label corresponds to: pre-treatment sample, taken before nivolumab and TIL therapy. Between late 2017 and early 2020, a dual-center phase I trial enrolled adults who had stage 4 NSCLC. Samples came from a single-arm, open-label phase I trial of tumor-infiltrating lymphocyte therapy with nivolumab in advanced non-small cell lung cancer. Mononuclear cells from blood collected in EDTA tubes were isolated on a Ficoll gradient and snap-frozen as pellets, and DNA was then extracted using a Qiagen mini-prep kit. The V gene is TRBV5-1 and the J gene is TRBJ2-3, with 9 middle bases fitting TRBD2. The sequenced sample was blood, obtained at baseline. This TCR derives from a person between 25 and 80 years old with non-small cell lung cancer. The CDR3 has the sequence CASSWNSGGGADTQYF. The base sequence is TGCGCCAGCAGCTGGAATAGCGGGGGTGGAGCAGATACGCAGTATTTT.